The rows below give T cell receptor beta chains drawn from one sample of a study of blood T cell repertoires in COVID-19. Generated by immunoSEQ multiplex PCR, the TCRdb table keeps only in-frame clones and is missing some. The sample yields about 220,000 clones, 75% to 90% seen once. Sequenced material: PBMCs or T cells enriched from blood (not recorded which). These receptors originate from a woman in her thirties or forties with acute COVID-19. The CDR3 runs from the conserved cysteine through the conserved F or W. D genes are given only for firm matches. Clone size is shown for a subset of rows, as once, few, many or a class of expanded clone.

>.|TRBD1|TRBJ1-2|TRBV6-5
TGTGCCAGCAGTTCCTCCGGCCGACAGGGTGACTATGGCTACACCTTC
CASSSSGRQGDYGYTF
>few|TRBD1|TRBJ1-1|TRBV19
TGTGCCACCGGGACAGGGCGGAACACTGAAGCTTTCTTT
CATGTGRNTEAFF
>.|TRBD1|TRBJ1-1|TRBV2
TGTGCCAGGACAAAGACAGGGGCCACTGAAGCTTTCTTT
CARTKTGATEAFF
>.|.|TRBJ1-2|TRBV2
TGTGCCAGCAGTGAAAGCCCCGGACAGAACTATGGCTACACCTTC
CASSESPGQNYGYTF
>.|TRBD1|TRBJ2-2|TRBV6-1
TGTGCCAGCAGTGCCTCCGGGACAGGGAGAACCGGGGAGCTGTTTTTT
CASSASGTGRTGELFF
>.|.|TRBJ1-1|TRBV5-1
TGCGCCAGCAGCACTAAAATGAACACTGAAGCTTTCTTT
CASSTKMNTEAFF
>.|.|TRBJ1-1|TRBV6-2/TRBV6-3
TGTGCCAGCAGTTACTTACAACAGGGTACTGAAGCTTTCTTT
CASSYLQQGTEAFF
>.|TRBD1|TRBJ1-4|TRBV6-5
TGTGCCAGCAGCCTAGGACAGGGGGCAGGTGAAAAACTGTTTTTT
CASSLGQGAGEKLFF
>.|.|TRBJ1-6|TRBV19
TGTGCCAGCTCGGCGGGCAGCGATAATTCACCCCTCCACTTT
CASSAGSDNSPLHF
>.|TRBD1|TRBJ1-1|TRBV4-3
TGCGCCAGCAGCCAAGAATTACCTCCCGGGACAGGGGGCGCCGGCATGAACACTGAAGCTTTCTTT
CASSQELPPGTGGAGMNTEAFF
>.|.|TRBJ1-5|TRBV24-1
TGTGCCACCAGTGAGTCGGCGGGTGGGCCCCAGCATTTT
CATSESAGGPQHF
>.|TRBD2|TRBJ2-1|TRBV5-1
TGCGCCAGCAGCATGGGACTAGCGGGAAACAATGAGCAGTTCTTC
CASSMGLAGNNEQFF
>.|TRBD1|TRBJ2-7|TRBV6-1
TGTGCCAGCAGTGACCGGGACAGGGGGCTAGGCGAGCAGTACTTC
CASSDRDRGLGEQYF
>.|TRBD1|TRBJ2-4|TRBV6-4
TGTGCCAGCAGTGACGCGGCAGGGGGTTTCCTAGCCAAAAACATTCAGTACTTC
CASSDAAGGFLAKNIQYF